The entry below gives a single T cell receptor beta chain sequence along with its context. Antigen: not known. This sample stems from a study of cytotoxic CD8 clonotypes in ibrutinib-treated CLL. General study points: Shared public clonotypes were rare, and on treatment they either got smaller or stayed the same.

Using immunoSEQ multiplex PCR, the repertoire was profiled, and TCRdb retains in-frame clones only, with some absent. The sample contains approximately 150,000 clones, about 88% of which appear only once. Genomic DNA in an amount of roughly 2 micrograms was extracted from cryopreserved PBMCs and used for the preparation of TCR beta libraries. Looked up from germline, CDR1 is MNHNS and CDR2 is SASEGT. The CDR3 totals 13 residues. Between the trimmed V and J ends, which lost 3 bases and 2 bases, there was a span of 6 bases. The TCR originated in a human donor with chronic lymphocytic leukemia. The material was PBMCs, obtained at disease progression, from a patient treated with ibrutinib. V and J are TRBV6-1 and TRBJ2-3, with D maybe TRBD2 (5 bases). The CDR3 loop is CASSERVTDTQYF. The DNA for the CDR3 is TGTGCCAGCAGTGAGAGGGTCACAGATACGCAGTATTTT.